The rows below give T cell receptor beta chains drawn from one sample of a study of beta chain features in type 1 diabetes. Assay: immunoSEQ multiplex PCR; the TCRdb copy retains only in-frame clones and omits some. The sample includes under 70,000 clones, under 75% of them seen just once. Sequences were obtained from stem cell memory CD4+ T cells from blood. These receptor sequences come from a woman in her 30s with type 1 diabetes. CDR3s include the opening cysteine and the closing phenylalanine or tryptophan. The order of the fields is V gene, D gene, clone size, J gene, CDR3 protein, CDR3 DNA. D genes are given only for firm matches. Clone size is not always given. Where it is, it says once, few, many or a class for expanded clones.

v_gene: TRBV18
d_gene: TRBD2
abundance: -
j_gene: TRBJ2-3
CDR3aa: CASSPRLLAGKEVGTDTQYF
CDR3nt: TGTGCCAGCTCACCACGGCTGCTAGCGGGAAAGGAAGTGGGCACAGATACGCAGTATTTT

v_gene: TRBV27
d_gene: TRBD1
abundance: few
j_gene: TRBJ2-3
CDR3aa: CASSQSGTGHTDTQYF
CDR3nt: TGTGCCAGCAGCCAGTCCGGGACAGGACACACAGATACGCAGTATTTT

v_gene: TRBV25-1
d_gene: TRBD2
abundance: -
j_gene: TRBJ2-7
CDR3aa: CASMPGGSLYEQYF
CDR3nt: TGTGCCAGCATGCCGGGGGGGAGTCTCTACGAGCAGTACTTC

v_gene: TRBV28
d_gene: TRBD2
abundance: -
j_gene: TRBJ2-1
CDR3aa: CASSFGTSRQFF
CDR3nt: TGTGCCAGCAGTTTTGGGACTAGCAGGCAGTTCTTC

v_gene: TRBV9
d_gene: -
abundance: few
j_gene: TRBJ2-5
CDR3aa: CASSRTDQETQYF
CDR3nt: TGTGCCAGCAGTAGGACAGACCAAGAGACCCAGTACTTC

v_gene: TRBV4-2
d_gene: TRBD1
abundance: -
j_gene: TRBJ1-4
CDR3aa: CASSPWTGEGEKLFF
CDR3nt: TGTGCCAGCAGCCCGTGGACAGGGGAGGGTGAAAAACTGTTTTTT

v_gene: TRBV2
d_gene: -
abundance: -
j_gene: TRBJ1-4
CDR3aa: CASSEQGTGNEKLFF
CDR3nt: TGTGCCAGCAGTGAACAGGGGACCGGTAATGAAAAACTGTTTTTT

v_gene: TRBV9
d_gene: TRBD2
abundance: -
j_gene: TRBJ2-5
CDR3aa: CASSVGLAGGPWGETQYF
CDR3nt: TGTGCCAGCAGCGTGGGACTAGCGGGAGGGCCGTGGGGAGAGACCCAGTACTTC

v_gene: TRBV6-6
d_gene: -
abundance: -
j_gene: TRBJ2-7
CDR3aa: CASSYAKRVLTYEQYF
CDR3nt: TGTGCCAGCAGTTACGCTAAGCGGGTCCTAACCTACGAGCAGTACTTC

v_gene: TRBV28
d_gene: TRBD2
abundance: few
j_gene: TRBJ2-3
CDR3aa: CASKPSGLADTDTQYF
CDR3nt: TGTGCCAGCAAACCTTCGGGACTAGCGGACACAGATACGCAGTATTTT

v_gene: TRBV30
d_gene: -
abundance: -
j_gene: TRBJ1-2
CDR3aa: CAWSPGYSSGYTF
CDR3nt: TGTGCCTGGAGCCCAGGGTATAGTTCTGGCTACACCTTC

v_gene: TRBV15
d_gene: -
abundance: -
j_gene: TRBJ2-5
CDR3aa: CATSRSPTDQETQYF
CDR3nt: TGTGCCACCAGCAGATCCCCTACGGACCAAGAGACCCAGTACTTC

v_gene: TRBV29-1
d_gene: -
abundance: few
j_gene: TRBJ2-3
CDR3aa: CSVGGPEADTQYF
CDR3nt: TGCAGCGTTGGCGGGCCGGAGGCGGATACGCAGTATTTT

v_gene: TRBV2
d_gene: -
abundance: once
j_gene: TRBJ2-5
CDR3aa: CASSDYPGGIQETQYF
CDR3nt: TGTGCCAGCAGTGATTATCCTGGGGGGATTCAAGAGACCCAGTACTTC

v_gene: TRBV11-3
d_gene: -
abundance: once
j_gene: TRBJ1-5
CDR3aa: CASSRGLDQPQHF
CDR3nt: TGTGCCAGCAGCAGGGGCCTTGATCAGCCCCAGCATTTT

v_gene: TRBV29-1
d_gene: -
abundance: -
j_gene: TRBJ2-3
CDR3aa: CSVIMSYGTDTQYF
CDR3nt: TGCAGCGTTATTATGTCTTATGGCACAGATACGCAGTATTTT

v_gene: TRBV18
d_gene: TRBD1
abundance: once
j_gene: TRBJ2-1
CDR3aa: CASSPSGQGSNEQFF
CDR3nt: TGTGCCAGCTCACCATCCGGACAGGGCTCGAATGAGCAGTTCTTC

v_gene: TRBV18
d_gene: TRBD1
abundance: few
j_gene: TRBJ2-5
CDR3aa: CASSPDRVRETQYF
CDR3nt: TGTGCCAGCTCACCTGACAGGGTTCGAGAGACCCAGTACTTC

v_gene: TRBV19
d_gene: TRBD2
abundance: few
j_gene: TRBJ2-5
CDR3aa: CASSIRTSGQETQYF
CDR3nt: TGTGCCAGTAGTATAAGGACTAGCGGGCAAGAGACCCAGTACTTC